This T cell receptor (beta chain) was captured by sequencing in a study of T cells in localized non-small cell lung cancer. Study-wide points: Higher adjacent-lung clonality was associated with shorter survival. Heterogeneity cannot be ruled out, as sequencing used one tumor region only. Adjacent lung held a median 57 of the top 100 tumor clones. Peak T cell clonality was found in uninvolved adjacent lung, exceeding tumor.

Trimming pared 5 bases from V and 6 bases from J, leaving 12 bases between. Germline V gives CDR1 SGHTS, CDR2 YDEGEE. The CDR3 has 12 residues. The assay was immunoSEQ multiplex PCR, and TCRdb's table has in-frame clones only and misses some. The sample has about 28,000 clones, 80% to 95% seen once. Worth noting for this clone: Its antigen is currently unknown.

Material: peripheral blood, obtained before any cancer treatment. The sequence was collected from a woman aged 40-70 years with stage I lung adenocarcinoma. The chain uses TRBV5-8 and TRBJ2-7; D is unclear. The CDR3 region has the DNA TGTGCCAGCAGGGTCCCGTCAGGCGAGCAGTACTTC. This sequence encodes CASRVPSGEQYF. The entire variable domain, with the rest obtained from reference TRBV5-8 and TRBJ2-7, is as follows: EAGVTQSPTHLIKTRGQQATLRCSPISGHTSVYWYQQALGLGLQFLLWYDEGEERNRGNFPPRFSGRQFPNYSSELNVNALELEDSALYLCASRVPSGEQYFGPGTRLTVT.